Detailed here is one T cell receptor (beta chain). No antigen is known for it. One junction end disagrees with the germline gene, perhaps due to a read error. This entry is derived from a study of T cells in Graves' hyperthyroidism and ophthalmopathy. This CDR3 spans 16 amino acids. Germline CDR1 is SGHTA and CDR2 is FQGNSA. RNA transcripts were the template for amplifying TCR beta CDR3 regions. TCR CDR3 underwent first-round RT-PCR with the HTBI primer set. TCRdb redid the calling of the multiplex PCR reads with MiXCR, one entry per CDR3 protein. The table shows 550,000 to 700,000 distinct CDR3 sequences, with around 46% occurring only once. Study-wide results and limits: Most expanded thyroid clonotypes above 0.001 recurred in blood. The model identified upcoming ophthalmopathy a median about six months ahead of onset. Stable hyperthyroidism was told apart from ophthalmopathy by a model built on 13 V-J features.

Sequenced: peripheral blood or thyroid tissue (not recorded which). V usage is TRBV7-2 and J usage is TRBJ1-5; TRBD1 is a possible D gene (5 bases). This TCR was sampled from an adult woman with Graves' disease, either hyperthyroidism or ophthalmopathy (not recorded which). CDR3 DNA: TGTGCCAGCAGCCTAGCCATGGGGGGAAGCAATCAGCCCCAGCATTTT. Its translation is CASSLAMGGSNQPQHF. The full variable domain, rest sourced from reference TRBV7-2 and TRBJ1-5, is GAGVSQSPSNKVTEKGKDVELRCDPISGHTALYWYRQSLGQGLEFLIYFQGNSAPDKSGLPSDRFSAERTGGSVSTLTIQRTQQEDSAVYLCASSLAMGGSNQPQHFGDGTRLSIL.